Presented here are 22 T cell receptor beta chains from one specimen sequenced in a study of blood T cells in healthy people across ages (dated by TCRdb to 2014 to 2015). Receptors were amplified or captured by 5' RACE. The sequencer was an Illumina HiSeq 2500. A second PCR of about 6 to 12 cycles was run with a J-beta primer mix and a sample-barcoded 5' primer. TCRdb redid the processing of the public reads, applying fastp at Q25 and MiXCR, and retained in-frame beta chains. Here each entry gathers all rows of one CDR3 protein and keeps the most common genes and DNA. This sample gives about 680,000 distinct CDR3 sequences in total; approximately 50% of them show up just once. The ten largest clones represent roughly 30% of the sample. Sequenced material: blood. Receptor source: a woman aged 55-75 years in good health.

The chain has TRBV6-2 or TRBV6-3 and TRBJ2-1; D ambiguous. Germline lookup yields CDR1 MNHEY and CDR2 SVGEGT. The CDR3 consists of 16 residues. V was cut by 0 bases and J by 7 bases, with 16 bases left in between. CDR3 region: CASSYSKQVGLNEQFF. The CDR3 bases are TGTGCCAGCAGTTACTCGAAGCAGGTGGGCTTAAATGAGCAGTTCTTC.

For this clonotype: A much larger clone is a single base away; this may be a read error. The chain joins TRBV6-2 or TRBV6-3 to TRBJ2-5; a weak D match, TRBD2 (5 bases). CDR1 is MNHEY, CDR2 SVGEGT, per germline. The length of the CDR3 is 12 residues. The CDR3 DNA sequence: TGTGCCAGCAGGTACTCCGGGGTTGAGCAGTACTTC. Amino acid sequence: CASRYSGVEQYF.

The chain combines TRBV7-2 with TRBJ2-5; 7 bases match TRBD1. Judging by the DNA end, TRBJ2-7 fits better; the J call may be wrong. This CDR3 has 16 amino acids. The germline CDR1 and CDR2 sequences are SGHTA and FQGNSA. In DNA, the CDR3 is TGTGCCAGCAGCTTAGCCGTGACAGGGATCAGGTACGAGCAGTACTTC. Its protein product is CASSLAVTGIRYEQYF.

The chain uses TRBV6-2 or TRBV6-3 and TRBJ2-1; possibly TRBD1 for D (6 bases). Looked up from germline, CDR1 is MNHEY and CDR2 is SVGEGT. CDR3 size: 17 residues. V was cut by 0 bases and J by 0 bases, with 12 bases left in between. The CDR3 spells CASSYSSRGSSYNEQFF. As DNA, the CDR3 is TGTGCCAGCAGTTACTCGAGCAGGGGAAGCTCCTACAATGAGCAGTTCTTC.

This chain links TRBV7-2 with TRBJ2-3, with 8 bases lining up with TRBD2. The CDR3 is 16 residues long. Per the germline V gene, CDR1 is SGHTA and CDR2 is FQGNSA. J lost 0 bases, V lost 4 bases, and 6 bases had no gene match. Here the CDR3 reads CASSSRLASSTDTQYF. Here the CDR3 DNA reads TGTGCCAGCAGCTCACGACTAGCGTCTAGCACAGATACGCAGTATTTT.

The CDR3: CASSPRQPPGETQYF. CDR3 nucleotide sequence: TGCGCCAGCAGCCCCAGACAACCCCCTGGAGAGACCCAGTACTTC. This chain joins TRBV4-1 and TRBJ2-5, with D hard to call. The CDR3 has 15 amino acids. Germline CDR1 reads MGHRA; CDR2 reads YSYEKL. Trimming shortened V by 4 bases and J by 4 bases, and 16 bases separated the two germline ends.

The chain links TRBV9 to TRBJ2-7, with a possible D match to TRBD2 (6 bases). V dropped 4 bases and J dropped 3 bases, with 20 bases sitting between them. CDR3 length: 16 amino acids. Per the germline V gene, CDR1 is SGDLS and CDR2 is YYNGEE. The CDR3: CASSPNTRTGVYEQYF. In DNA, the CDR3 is TGTGCCAGCAGCCCCAACACTCGGACGGGAGTCTACGAGCAGTACTTC.

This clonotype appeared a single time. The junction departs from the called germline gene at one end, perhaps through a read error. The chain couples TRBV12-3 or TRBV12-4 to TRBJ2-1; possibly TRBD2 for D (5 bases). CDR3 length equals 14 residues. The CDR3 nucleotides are TGTGCCGGCAGTTTAACTAGTCCCTACAATGAGCAGTTCTTC. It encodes CAGSLTSPYNEQFF.

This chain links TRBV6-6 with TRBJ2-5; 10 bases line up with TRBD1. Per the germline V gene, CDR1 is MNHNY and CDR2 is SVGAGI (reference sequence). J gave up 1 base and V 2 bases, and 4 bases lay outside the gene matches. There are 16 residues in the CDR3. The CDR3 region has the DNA TGTGCCAGCAGTTACCTAGACAGGGGGCCCCAAGAGACCCAGTACTTC. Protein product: CASSYLDRGPQETQYF.

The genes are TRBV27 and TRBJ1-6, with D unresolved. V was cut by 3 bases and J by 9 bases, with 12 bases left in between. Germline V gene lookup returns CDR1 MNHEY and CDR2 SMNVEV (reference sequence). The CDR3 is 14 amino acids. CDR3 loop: CASSLTQDRSPLHF. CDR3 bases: TGTGCCAGCAGTTTGACGCAGGACCGTTCACCCCTCCACTTT.

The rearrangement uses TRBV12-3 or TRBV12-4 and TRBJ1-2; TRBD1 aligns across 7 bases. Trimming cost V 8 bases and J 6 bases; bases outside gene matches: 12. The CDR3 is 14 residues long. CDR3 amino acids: CASGMTGNQDGYTF. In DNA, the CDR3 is TGTGCCAGCGGGATGACAGGGAATCAGGATGGCTACACCTTC.

The CDR3 nucleotides are TGTGCCACCAGTGAGGGGCGGAGGATCTACAATGAGCAGTTCTTC. Translation: CATSEGRRIYNEQFF. The chain links TRBV24-1 to TRBJ2-1; D assignment may be TRBD1 or TRBD2 (5 bases each). Trimming stripped 4 bases from V and 3 bases from J, with 12 bases between. This CDR3 contains 15 residues. Germline CDR1 KGHDR, CDR2 SFDVKD.

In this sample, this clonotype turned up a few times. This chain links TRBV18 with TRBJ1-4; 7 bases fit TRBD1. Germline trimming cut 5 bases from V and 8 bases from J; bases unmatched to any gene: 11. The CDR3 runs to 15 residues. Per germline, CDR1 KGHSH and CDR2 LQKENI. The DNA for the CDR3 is TGTGCCAGCTCATCGACAGGGCTTATGGGCGAAAAACTGTTTTTT. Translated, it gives CASSSTGLMGEKLFF.

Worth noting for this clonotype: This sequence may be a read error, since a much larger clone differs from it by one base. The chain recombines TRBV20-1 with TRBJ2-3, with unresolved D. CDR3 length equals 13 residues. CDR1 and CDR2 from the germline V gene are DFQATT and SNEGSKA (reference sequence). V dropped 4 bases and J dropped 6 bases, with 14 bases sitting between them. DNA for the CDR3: TGCAGTGCTACGGGCAGAACGTTGGATACGCAGTATTTT. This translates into CSATGRTLDTQYF.

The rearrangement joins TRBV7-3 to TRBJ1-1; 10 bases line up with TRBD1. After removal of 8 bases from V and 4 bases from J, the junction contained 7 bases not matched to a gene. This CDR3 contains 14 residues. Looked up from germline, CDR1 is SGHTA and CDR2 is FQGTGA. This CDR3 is CASRGQGTGTEAFF. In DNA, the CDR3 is TGTGCCAGCCGGGGACAGGGGACGGGCACTGAAGCTTTCTTT.

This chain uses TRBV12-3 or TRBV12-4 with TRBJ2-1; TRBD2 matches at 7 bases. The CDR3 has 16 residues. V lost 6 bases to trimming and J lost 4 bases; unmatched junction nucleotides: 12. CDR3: CASSQSAGTYYNEQFF. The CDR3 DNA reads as TGTGCCAGCAGCCAATCAGCGGGGACCTATTACAATGAGCAGTTCTTC.

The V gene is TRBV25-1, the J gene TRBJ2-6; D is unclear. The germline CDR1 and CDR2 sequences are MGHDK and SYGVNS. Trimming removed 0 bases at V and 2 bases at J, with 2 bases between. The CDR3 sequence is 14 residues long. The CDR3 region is CASSEYAGANVLTF. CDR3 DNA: TGTGCCAGCAGTGAATATGCTGGGGCCAACGTCCTGACTTTC. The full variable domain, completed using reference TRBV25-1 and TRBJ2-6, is EADIYQTPRYLVIGTGKKITLECSQTMGHDKMYWYQQDPGMELHLIHYSYGVNSTEKGDLSSESTVSRIRTEHFPLTLESARPSHTSQYLCASSEYAGANVLTFGAGSRLTVL.

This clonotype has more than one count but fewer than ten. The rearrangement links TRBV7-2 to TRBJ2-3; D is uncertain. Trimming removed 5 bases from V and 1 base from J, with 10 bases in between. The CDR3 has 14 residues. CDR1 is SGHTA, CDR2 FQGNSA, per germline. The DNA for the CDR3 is TGTGCCAGCAGCGCCCTAGGCCGCACAGATACGCAGTATTTT. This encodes CASSALGRTDTQYF.

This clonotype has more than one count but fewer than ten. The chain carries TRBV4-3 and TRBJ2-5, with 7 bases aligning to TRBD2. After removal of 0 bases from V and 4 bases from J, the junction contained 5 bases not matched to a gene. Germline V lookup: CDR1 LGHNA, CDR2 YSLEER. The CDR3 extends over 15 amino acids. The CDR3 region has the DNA TGCGCCAGCAGCCAAGAGGCGGGAGTGATAGAGACCCAGTACTTC. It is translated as CASSQEAGVIETQYF.

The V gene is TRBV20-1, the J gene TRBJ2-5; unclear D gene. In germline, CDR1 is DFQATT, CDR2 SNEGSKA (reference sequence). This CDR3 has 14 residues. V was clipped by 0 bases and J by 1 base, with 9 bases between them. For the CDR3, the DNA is TGCAGTGCTAGAGATCCCCTCCCCCAAGAGACCCAGTACTTC. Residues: CSARDPLPQETQYF.

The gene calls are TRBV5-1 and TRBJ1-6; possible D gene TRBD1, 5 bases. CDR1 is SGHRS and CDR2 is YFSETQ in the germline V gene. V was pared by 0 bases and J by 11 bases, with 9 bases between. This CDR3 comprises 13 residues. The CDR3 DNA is TGCGCCAGCAGCTTGGACAGGAATCCACCCCTCCACTTT. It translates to CASSLDRNPPLHF. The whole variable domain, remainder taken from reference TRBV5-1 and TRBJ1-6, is KAGVTQTPRYLIKTRGQQVTLSCSPISGHRSVSWYQQTPGQGLQFLFEYFSETQRNKGNFPGRFSGRQFSNSRSEMNVSTLELGDSALYLCASSLDRNPPLHFGNGTRLTVT.

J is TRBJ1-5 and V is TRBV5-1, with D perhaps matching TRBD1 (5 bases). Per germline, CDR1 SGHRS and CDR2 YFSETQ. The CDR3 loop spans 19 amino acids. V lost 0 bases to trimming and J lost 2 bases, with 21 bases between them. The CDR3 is CASSLAPTAGSHGNQPQHF. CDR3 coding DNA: TGCGCCAGCAGCTTGGCCCCAACGGCAGGGTCCCACGGCAATCAGCCCCAGCATTTT.